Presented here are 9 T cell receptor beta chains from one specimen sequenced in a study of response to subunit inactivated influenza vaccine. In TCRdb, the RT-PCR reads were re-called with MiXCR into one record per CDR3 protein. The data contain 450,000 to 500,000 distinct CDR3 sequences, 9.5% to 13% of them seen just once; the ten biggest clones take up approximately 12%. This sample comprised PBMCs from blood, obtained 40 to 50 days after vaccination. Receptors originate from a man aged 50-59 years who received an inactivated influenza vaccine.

CDR3 in DNA: TGTGCCAGCAGCACAACGATGGGGTATACGCAGTATTTT. It codes for CASSTTMGYTQYF. The chain links TRBV7-2 to TRBJ2-3; D is undetermined. The ends were cut back, 5 bases at V and 7 bases at J, with 13 bases in the middle. This CDR3 is built from 13 residues. Germline V CDR1 and CDR2: SGHTA, FQGNSA.

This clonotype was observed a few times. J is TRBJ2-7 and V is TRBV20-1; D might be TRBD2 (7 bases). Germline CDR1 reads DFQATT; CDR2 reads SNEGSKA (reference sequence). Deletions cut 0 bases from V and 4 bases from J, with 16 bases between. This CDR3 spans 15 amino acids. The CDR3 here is CSARDSGGGFYEQYF. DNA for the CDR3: TGCAGTGCTAGAGATTCGGGCGGGGGCTTTTACGAGCAGTACTTC.

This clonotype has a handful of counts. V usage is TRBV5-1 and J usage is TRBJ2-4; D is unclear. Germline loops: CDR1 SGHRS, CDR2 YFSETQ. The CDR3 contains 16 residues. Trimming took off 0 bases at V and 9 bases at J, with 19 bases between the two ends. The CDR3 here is CASSLVSSRSGGIQYF. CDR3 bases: TGCGCCAGCAGCTTGGTCTCTTCGCGGTCCGGCGGCATTCAGTACTTC. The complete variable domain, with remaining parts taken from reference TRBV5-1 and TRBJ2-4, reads KAGVTQTPRYLIKTRGQQVTLSCSPISGHRSVSWYQQTPGQGLQFLFEYFSETQRNKGNFPGRFSGRQFSNSRSEMNVSTLELGDSALYLCASSLVSSRSGGIQYFGAGTRLSVL.

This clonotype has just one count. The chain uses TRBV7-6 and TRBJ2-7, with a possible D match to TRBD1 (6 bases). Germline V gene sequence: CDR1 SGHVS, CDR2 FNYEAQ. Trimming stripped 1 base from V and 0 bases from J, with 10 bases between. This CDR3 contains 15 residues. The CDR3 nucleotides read TGTGCCAGCAGCTTAGGGACAGTAGGCTCCTACGAGCAGTACTTC. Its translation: CASSLGTVGSYEQYF.

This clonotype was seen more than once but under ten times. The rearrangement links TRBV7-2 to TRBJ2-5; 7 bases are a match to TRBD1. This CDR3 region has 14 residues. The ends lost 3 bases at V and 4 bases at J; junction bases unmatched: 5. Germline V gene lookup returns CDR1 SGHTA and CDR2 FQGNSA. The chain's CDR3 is CASSFLGGAETQYF. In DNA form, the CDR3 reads TGTGCCAGCAGCTTTTTAGGGGGCGCAGAGACCCAGTACTTC.

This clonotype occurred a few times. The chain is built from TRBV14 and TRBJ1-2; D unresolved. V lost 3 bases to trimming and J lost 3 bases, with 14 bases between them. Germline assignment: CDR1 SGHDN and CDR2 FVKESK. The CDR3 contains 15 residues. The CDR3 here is CASSQYSATYYGYTF. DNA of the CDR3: TGTGCCAGCAGCCAGTACTCAGCTACCTACTATGGCTACACCTTC.

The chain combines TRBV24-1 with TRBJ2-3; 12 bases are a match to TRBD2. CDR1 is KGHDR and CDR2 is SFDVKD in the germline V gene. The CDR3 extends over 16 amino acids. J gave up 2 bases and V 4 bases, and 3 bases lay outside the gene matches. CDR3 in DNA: TGTGCCACCAGTGACACTAGCGGGAGGCTCACAGATACGCAGTATTTT. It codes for CATSDTSGRLTDTQYF.

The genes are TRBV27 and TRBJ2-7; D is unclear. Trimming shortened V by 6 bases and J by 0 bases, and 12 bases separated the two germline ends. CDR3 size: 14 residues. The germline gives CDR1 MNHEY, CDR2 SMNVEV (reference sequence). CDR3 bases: TGTGCCAGCAGGATTTACCCTAACTCCTACGAGCAGTACTTC. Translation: CASRIYPNSYEQYF.

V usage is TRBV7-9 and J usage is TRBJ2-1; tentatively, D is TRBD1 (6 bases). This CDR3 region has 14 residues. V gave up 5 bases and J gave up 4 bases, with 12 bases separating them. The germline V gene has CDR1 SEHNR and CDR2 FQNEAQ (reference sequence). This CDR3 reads CASSITDSYNEQFF. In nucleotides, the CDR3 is TGTGCCAGCAGCATCACGGACAGTTACAATGAGCAGTTCTTC.